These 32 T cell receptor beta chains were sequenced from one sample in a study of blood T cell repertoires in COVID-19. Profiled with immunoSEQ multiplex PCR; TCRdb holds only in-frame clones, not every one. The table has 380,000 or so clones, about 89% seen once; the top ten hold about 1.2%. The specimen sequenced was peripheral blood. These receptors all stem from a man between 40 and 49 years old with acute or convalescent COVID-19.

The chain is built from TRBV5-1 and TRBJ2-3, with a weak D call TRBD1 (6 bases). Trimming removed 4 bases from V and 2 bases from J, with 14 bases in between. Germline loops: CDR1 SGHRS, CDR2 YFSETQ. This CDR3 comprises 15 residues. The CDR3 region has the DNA TGCGCCAGCAGCCTCGGACAGTTTAACACAGATACGCAGTATTTT. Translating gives CASSLGQFNTDTQYF.

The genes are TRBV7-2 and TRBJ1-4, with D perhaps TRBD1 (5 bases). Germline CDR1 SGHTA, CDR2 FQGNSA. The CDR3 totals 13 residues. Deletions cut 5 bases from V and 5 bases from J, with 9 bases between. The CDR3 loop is CASSGQPNEKLFF. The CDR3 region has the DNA TGTGCCAGCAGCGGACAACCCAATGAAAAACTGTTTTTT.

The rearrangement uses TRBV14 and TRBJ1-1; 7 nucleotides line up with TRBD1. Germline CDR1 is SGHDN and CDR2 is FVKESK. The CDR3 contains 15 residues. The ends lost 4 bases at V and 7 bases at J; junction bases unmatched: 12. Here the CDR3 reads CASSPAGGLIREAFF. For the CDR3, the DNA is TGTGCCAGCAGCCCGGCAGGGGGGCTTATCCGTGAAGCTTTCTTT.

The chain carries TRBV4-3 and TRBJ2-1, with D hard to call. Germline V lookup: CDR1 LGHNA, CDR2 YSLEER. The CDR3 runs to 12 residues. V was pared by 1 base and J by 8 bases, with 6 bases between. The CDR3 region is CASSQGPHEQFF. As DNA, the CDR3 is TGCGCCAGCAGCCAAGGGCCACATGAGCAGTTCTTC.

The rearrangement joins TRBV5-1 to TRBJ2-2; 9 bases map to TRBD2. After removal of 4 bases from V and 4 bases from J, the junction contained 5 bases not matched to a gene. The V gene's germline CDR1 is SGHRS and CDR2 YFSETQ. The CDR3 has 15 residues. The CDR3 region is CASSGSSGGTGELFF. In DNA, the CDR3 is TGCGCCAGCAGCGGAAGTAGCGGGGGCACCGGGGAGCTGTTTTTT.

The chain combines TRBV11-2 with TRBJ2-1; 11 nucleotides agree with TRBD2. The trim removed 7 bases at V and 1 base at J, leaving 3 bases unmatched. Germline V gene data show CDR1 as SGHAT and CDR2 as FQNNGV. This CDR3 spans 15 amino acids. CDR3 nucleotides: TGTGCCAGCACCCGACTAGCGGGATCCTACAATGAGCAGTTCTTC. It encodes CASTRLAGSYNEQFF.

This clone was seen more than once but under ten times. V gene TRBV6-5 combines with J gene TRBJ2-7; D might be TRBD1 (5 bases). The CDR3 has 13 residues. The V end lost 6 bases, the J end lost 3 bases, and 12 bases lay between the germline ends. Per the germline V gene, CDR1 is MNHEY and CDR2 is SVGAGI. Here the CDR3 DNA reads TGTGCCAGCAGACCTACAGGCCTCTACGAGCAGTACTTC. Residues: CASRPTGLYEQYF.

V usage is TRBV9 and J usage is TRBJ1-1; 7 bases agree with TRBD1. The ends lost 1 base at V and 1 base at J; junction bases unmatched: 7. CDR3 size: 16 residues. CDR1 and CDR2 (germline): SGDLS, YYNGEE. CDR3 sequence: CASSVRGDSGNTEAFF. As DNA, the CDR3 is TGTGCCAGCAGCGTAAGGGGGGACAGTGGGAACACTGAAGCTTTCTTT.

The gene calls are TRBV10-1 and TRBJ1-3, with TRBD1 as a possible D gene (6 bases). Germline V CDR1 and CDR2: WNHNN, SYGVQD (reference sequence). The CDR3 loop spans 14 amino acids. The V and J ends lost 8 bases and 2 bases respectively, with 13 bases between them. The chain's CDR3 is CASEHRETGNTIYF. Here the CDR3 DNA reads TGCGCCAGCGAACACAGGGAGACTGGAAACACCATATATTTT.

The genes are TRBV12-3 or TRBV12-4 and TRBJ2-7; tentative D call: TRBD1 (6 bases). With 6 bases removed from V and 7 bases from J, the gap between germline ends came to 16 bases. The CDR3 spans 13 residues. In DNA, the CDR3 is TGTGCCAGCAGCCTAGGGAGCAGGGGTGAGCAGTACTTC. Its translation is CASSLGSRGEQYF.

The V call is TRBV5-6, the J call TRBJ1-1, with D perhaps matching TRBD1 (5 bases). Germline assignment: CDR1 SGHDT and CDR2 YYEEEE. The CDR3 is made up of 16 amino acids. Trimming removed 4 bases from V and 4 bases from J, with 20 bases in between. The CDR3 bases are TGTGCCAGCAGCAGCAGGACTTGGGGGGGTCGCACTGAAGCTTTCTTT. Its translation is CASSSRTWGGRTEAFF.

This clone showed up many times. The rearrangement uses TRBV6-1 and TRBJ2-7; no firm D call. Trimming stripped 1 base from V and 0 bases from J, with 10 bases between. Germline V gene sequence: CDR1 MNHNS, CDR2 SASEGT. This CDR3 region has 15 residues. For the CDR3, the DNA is TGTGCCAGCAGTGAAGTGTTAGAGAGCTCCTACGAGCAGTACTTC. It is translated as CASSEVLESSYEQYF.

The chain's CDR3 is CASSLTGRTEAFF. DNA for the CDR3: TGTGCCAGCAGCTTGACAGGGCGCACTGAAGCTTTCTTT. The rearrangement joins TRBV11-2 to TRBJ1-1, with 7 bases matching TRBD1. This CDR3 spans 13 amino acids. Trimming took 3 bases from V and 4 from J; bases not matched to a gene: 2. The germline V gene encodes CDR1 SGHAT and CDR2 FQNNGV.

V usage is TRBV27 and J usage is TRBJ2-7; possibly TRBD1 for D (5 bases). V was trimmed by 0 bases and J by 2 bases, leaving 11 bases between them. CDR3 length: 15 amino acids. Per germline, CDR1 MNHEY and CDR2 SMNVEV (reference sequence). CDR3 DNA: TGTGCCAGCAGTTTATCGGCCAGGGCAACCTACGAGCAGTACTTC. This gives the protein CASSLSARATYEQYF.

CDR3 bases: TGTGCCAGCAGTTGGACATTTTCTGGCTACACCTTC. Encoded protein: CASSWTFSGYTF. This chain joins TRBV6-2 or TRBV6-3 and TRBJ1-2; TRBD1 is a possible D gene (5 bases). The CDR3 has 12 amino acids. Trimming stripped 4 bases from V and 7 bases from J, with 10 bases between. Germline V gene sequence: CDR1 MNHEY, CDR2 SVGEGT.

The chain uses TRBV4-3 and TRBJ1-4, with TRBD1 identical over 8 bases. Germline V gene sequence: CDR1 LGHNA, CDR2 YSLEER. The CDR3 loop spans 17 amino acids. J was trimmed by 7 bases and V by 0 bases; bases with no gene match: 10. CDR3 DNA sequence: TGCGCCAGCAGCCAAGAATACTCAGGGGGCTCGGGTGAAAAACTGTTTTTT. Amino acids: CASSQEYSGGSGEKLFF.

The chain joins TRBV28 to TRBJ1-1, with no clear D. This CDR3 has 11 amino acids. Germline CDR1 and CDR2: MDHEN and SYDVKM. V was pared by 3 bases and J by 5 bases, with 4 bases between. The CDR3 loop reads CASSFTTEAFF. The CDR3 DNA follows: TGTGCCAGCAGTTTTACTACTGAAGCTTTCTTT.

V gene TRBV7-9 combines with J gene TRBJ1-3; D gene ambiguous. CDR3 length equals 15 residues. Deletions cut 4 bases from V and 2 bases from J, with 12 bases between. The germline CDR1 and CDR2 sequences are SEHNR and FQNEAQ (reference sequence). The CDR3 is CASSSFRGTGNTIYF. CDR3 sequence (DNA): TGTGCCAGCAGCTCTTTCAGAGGGACTGGAAACACCATATATTTT. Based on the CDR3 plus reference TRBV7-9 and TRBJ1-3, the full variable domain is DTGVSQNPRHKITKRGQNVTFRCDPISEHNRLYWYRQTLGQGPEFLTYFQNEAQLEKSRLLSDRFSAERPKGSFSTLEIQRTEQGDSAMYLCASSSFRGTGNTIYFGEGSWLTVV.

The chain's CDR3 is CASARQGFTEAFF. In DNA form, the CDR3 reads TGTGCCAGCGCCAGACAGGGTTTTACTGAAGCTTTCTTT. The genes are TRBV12-3 or TRBV12-4 and TRBJ1-1, with 7 bases lining up with TRBD1. This CDR3 region has 13 residues. The V and J ends lost 8 bases and 5 bases, in that order; junction bases with no gene match: 8.

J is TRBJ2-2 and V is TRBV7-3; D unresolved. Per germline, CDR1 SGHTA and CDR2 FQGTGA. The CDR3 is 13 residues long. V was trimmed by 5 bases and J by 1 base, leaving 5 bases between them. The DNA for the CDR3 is TGTGCCAGCAGCCAGATGAACACCGGGGAGCTGTTTTTT. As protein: CASSQMNTGELFF.

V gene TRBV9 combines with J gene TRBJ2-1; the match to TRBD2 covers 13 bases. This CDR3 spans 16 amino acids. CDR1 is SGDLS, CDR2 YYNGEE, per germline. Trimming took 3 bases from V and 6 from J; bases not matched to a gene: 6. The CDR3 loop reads CASSDRTSGSRNEQFF. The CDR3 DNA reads TGTGCCAGCAGCGACCGGACTAGCGGGAGTCGCAATGAGCAGTTCTTC.

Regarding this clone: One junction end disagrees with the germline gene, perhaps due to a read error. CDR3 DNA: TGTGCTAGCAGCCGACAGGGCTTTCGTGGCGAGCAGTACTTC. Residues: CASSRQGFRGEQYF. This chain uses TRBV7-7 with TRBJ2-7; 7 bases match TRBD1. Per the germline V gene, CDR1 is SSHAT and CDR2 is FNYEAQ (reference sequence). The CDR3 contains 14 residues.

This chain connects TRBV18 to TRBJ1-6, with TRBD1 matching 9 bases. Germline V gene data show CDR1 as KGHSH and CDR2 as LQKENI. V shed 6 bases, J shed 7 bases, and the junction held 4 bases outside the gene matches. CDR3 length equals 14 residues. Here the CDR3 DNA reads TGTGCCAGCTCCCTTGACAGGGGGAATTCACCCCTCCACTTT. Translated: CASSLDRGNSPLHF. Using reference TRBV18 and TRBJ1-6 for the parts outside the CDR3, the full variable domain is NAGVMQNPRHLVRRRGQEARLRCSPMKGHSHVYWYRQLPEEGLKFMVYLQKENIIDESGMPKERFSAEFPKEGPSILRIQQVVRGDSAAYFCASSLDRGNSPLHFGNGTRLTVT.

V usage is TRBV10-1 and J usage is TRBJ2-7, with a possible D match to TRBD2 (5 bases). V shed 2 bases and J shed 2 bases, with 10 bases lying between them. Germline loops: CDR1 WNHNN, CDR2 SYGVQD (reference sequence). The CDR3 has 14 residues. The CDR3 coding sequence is TGCGCCAGCAGTGAGGAGGGCATCGCCTACGAGCAGTACTTC. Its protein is CASSEEGIAYEQYF.

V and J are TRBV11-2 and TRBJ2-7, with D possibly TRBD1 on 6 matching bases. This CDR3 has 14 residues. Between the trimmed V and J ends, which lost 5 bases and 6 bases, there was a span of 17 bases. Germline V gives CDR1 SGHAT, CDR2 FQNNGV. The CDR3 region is CASSRTTPGVEQYF. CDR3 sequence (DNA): TGTGCCAGCAGCCGAACGACACCAGGGGTCGAGCAGTACTTC.

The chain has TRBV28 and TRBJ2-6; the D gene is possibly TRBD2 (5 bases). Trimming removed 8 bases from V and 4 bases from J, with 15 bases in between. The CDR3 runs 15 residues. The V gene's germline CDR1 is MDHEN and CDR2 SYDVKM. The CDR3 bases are TGTGCCAGCGCGTTGAGGGTAACCGGGGCCAACGTCCTGACTTTC. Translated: CASALRVTGANVLTF.

This CDR3 is CAWRAGVTDTQYF. The CDR3 bases are TGTGCCTGGAGAGCGGGGGTGACAGATACGCAGTATTTT. The chain couples TRBV30 to TRBJ2-3, with 8 bases aligning to TRBD2. The CDR3 runs 13 residues. Trimming removed 3 bases from V and 3 bases from J; junction bases left unmatched: 2. The germline V gene encodes CDR1 GTSNPN and CDR2 SVGIG (reference sequence).

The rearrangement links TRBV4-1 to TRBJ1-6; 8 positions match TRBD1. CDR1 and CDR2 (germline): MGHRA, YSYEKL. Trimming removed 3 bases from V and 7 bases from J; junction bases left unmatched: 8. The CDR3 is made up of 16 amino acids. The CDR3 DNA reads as TGCGCCAGCAGCCAGAGGGGGGGGACAGGCAATTCACCCCTCCACTTT. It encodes CASSQRGGTGNSPLHF.

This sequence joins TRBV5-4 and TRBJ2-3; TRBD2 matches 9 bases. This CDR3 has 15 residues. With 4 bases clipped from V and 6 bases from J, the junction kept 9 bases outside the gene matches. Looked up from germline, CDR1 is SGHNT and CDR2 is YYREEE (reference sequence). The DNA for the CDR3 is TGTGCCAGCAGCCAGAAGACCCTAGCGGGGGATACGCAGTATTTT. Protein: CASSQKTLAGDTQYF.

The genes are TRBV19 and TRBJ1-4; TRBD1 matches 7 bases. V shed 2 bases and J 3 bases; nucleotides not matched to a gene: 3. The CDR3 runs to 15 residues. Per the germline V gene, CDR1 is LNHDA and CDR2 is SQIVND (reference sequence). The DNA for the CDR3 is TGTGCCAGTAGTATATCAGGGGGACCTAATGAAAAACTGTTTTTT. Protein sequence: CASSISGGPNEKLFF.

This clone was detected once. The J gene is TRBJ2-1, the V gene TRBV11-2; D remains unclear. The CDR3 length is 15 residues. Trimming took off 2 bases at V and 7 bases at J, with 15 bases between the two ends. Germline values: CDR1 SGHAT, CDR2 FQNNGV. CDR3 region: CASSLSASVRNEQFF. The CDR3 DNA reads TGTGCCAGCAGCTTAAGCGCCTCAGTGAGGAATGAGCAGTTCTTC.

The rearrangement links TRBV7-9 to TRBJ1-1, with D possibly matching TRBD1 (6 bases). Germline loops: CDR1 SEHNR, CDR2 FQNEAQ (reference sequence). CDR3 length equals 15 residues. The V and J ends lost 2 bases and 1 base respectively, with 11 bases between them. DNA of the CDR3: TGTGCCAGCAGCTTATCACAGGGTACGAACACTGAAGCTTTCTTT. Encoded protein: CASSLSQGTNTEAFF.